This T cell receptor (beta chain) was recovered during a study of response to subunit inactivated influenza vaccine. TCRdb recomputed calls from the RT-PCR reads with MiXCR, one row per CDR3 protein. The table has fewer than 550,000 distinct CDR3 sequences, less than 30% seen once. The junction had 14 bases not matched to a gene; V was cut back by 0 bases and J by 5 bases. The CDR3 contains 20 residues. Germline V gene data show CDR1 as MNHEY and CDR2 as SVGEGT. This clonotype was counted a single time. This receptor was taken from a man aged 50-59 years who received an inactivated influenza vaccine. The rearrangement joins TRBV6-2 or TRBV6-3 to TRBJ2-4, with 12 bases identical to TRBD2. The sequencing here drew on CD4+ T cells sorted from PBMCs, taken 5 days after vaccination. CDR3 sequence reads: CASSYSILAGGAQSQNIQYF. CDR3 DNA sequence: TGTGCCAGCAGTTACTCGATTCTAGCGGGGGGGGCCCAGTCCCAAAACATTCAGTACTTC.